The 6 T cell receptor beta chains in this list originate from one sample, sequenced in a study of regulatory T cells in long-lasting Graves disease. Libraries of TCR beta came from iRepertoire HTBI primers plus Arm-PCR of CDR3 regions. A single record per CDR3 protein comes from TCRdb applying MiXCR to the multiplex PCR reads. The data show approximately 350,000 distinct CDR3 sequences, with around 17% seen just once and 25% to 30% held by the top ten. Time point: newly diagnosed GD, antithyroid drugs for less than 3 months. The TCR library was prepared using RNA isolated from PBMCs. This sample was also put to use in a study of T cells in Graves' hyperthyroidism and ophthalmopathy.

The starting material was peripheral blood mononuclear cells (PBMCs), obtained at new diagnosis, from a patient treated with antithyroid drugs. These receptors all come from a man between 40 and 49 years old with Graves disease.

The sample holds many counts of this clonotype. This chain links TRBV6-1 with TRBJ2-7, with TRBD1 matching 11 bases. Germline CDR1 and CDR2: MNHNS and SASEGT. The CDR3 runs 15 residues. V dropped 4 bases and J dropped 3; count of bases not matched to a gene: 5. The CDR3 sequence is CASSGPGTGGYEQYF. The CDR3 DNA reads TGTGCCAGCAGTGGCCCCGGGACAGGGGGCTACGAGCAGTACTTC.

This clonotype appeared a few times. The gene calls are TRBV12-5 and TRBJ2-7; D is undetermined. Germline V lookup: CDR1 LGHNT, CDR2 FRNRAP. The CDR3 length is 11 residues. Trimming removed 2 bases from V and 2 bases from J, with 1 base in between. The DNA of the CDR3 is TGTGCTAGTGGTTTGACCTACGAGCAGTACTTC. It is translated as CASGLTYEQYF.

This clonotype showed up many times. J is TRBJ1-1 and V is TRBV27, with 11 bases that match TRBD1. CDR3 length: 16 amino acids. CDR1 is MNHEY, CDR2 SMNVEV, per germline (reference sequence). With V trimmed by 5 bases and J by 0 bases, 5 bases remained unmatched. This CDR3 is CASSPWTGGLNTEAFF. The CDR3 DNA reads as TGTGCCAGCAGTCCCTGGACAGGGGGCTTGAACACTGAAGCTTTCTTT.

The sample holds a few counts of this clonotype. V gene TRBV4-1 combines with J gene TRBJ1-5, with a weak D call TRBD1 (6 bases). Per germline, CDR1 MGHRA and CDR2 YSYEKL. The ends were cut back, 1 base at V and 6 bases at J, with 13 bases in the middle. The CDR3 contains 15 residues. CDR3 in amino acids: CASSQVVTGRQPQHF. CDR3 coding DNA: TGCGCCAGCAGCCAAGTTGTGACAGGACGTCAGCCCCAGCATTTT.

This clonotype was counted at least ten times. This chain links TRBV6-5 with TRBJ1-2, with 7 nucleotides matching TRBD1. This CDR3 comprises 16 residues. The germline V gene has CDR1 MNHEY and CDR2 SVGAGI. With 4 bases clipped from V and 4 bases from J, the junction kept 12 bases outside the gene matches. The CDR3 here is CASSFPLLRQGYGYTF. The CDR3 DNA reads TGTGCCAGCAGTTTCCCCCTATTACGACAGGGCTATGGCTACACCTTC.

This clonotype was counted ten times or more. The chain links TRBV11-2 to TRBJ2-3; TRBD2 might be the D (6 bases). The germline V gene encodes CDR1 SGHAT and CDR2 FQNNGV. Between the trimmed V and J ends, which lost 7 bases and 9 bases, there was a span of 11 bases. The CDR3 totals 11 residues. The CDR3 protein is CASTGSTTQYF. The CDR3 DNA sequence: TGTGCCAGCACCGGGAGTACAACGCAGTATTTT. The whole variable domain, filled in from reference TRBV11-2 and TRBJ2-3, reads EAGVAQSPRYKIIEKRQSVAFWCNPISGHATLYWYQQILGQGPKLLIQFQNNGVVDDSQLPKDRFSAERLKGVDSTLKIQPAKLEDSAVYLCASTGSTTQYFGPGTRLTVL.